The rows below give T cell receptor beta chains drawn from one sample of a study of identical twins. Each CDR3 protein gets one entry after TCRdb re-called the 5' RACE reads with MiXCR. This repertoire shows over 200,000 distinct CDR3 sequences, approximately 9% found once; its top ten account for just over 5%. The material sequenced was memory (CD45RO+) T cells sorted from blood. The receptors were gathered from a woman younger than 35 in good health. Both conserved end residues are part of each CDR3. The D gene is left open where the match is weak. Clone size appears in some rows only: once, few, many, or a class for an expanded clone.

clone_size	v_call	d_call	cdr3_length	j_call	cdr3_aa	cdr3_nt
many	TRBV29-1	NA	12	TRBJ2-1	CSADPGPKKQFF	TGCAGCGCCGACCCGGGACCGAAAAAGCAGTTCTTC
NA	TRBV11-3	NA	13	TRBJ1-1	CASTPEARDVTFF	TGTGCCAGCACCCCTGAGGCGCGTGATGTAACTTTCTTT
many	TRBV7-9	NA	15	TRBJ2-3	CASSLGTLMPDTQYF	TGTGCCAGCAGCTTAGGGACCCTGATGCCAGATACGCAGTATTTT
few	TRBV5-1	NA	16	TRBJ2-1	CASSLNSIGTSNEQFF	TGCGCCAGCAGCTTAAACAGCATTGGGACTTCCAATGAGCAGTTCTTC
few	TRBV20-1	TRBD2	13	TRBJ2-5	CSAQGLGGETQYF	TGCAGTGCTCAGGGACTAGGGGGAGAGACCCAGTACTTC
NA	TRBV6-2/TRBV6-3	TRBD1	15	TRBJ2-2	CASSLTGTATGELFF	TGTGCCAGCAGTTTGACCGGGACAGCCACCGGGGAGCTGTTTTTT
few	TRBV7-8	NA	15	TRBJ2-5	CASSARTGEEETQYF	TGTGCCAGCAGCGCCAGGACTGGCGAGGAGGAGACCCAGTACTTC
NA	TRBV7-9	NA	14	TRBJ1-2	CASSLESALYGYTF	TGTGCCAGCAGCTTAGAGTCTGCGCTCTATGGCTACACCTTC
few	TRBV30	NA	14	TRBJ2-5	CAWGSGLAAETQYF	TGTGCCTGGGGCTCGGGCCTCGCAGCGGAGACCCAGTACTTC
NA	TRBV9	TRBD2	15	TRBJ2-3	CASSVEVAGSDTQYF	TGTGCCAGCAGCGTAGAGGTAGCGGGATCAGATACGCAGTATTTT
few	TRBV5-1	NA	14	TRBJ2-7	CASSLRAGSNEQYF	TGCGCCAGCAGCTTGAGGGCAGGTTCCAACGAGCAGTACTTC
NA	TRBV14	TRBD1	18	TRBJ2-3	CASSQRRGGQGTTDTQYF	TGTGCCAGCAGCCAACGAAGAGGAGGACAGGGAACGACAGATACGCAGTATTTT
NA	TRBV1	NA	13	TRBJ1-4	CTSSEPTNEKLFF	TGTACCAGCAGTGAACCGACTAATGAAAAACTGTTTTTT
few	TRBV14	NA	12	TRBJ2-3	CASSPNRLTQYF	TGTGCCAGCAGCCCCAATCGGCTGACGCAGTATTTT
many	TRBV3-1	NA	16	TRBJ1-4	CASRLGSRATNEKLFF	TGTGCCAGCCGACTCGGGAGTCGTGCAACTAATGAAAAACTGTTTTTT
many	TRBV12-3/TRBV12-4	NA	14	TRBJ1-2	CASSLGGIDYGYTF	TGTGCCAGCAGTCTTGGGGGGATCGACTATGGCTACACCTTC
few	TRBV5-5	TRBD2	16	TRBJ2-1	CASSSARTSADNEQFF	TGTGCCAGCAGCTCAGCCCGGACTAGCGCTGACAATGAGCAGTTCTTC
NA	TRBV20-1	TRBD1	15	TRBJ1-5	CSARDRTGGDQPQHF	TGCAGTGCTAGAGATAGGACAGGGGGCGACCAGCCCCAGCATTTT
NA	TRBV3-1	NA	15	TRBJ1-5	CASSQYGAGNQPQHF	TGTGCCAGCAGCCAATATGGTGCAGGCAATCAGCCCCAGCATTTT
NA	TRBV6-4	TRBD1	14	TRBJ1-1	CASSVTGASTEAFF	TGTGCCAGCAGTGTTACAGGGGCTTCGACTGAAGCTTTCTTT